One sample yielded the 22 T cell receptor beta chains listed below, sequenced in a study of T cells in localized non-small cell lung cancer. Only in-frame clones appear in the TCRdb table, and some are missing; sequencing was by immunoSEQ multiplex PCR. The sample lists about 55,000 clones; over 80% were seen once. The source was peripheral blood mononuclear cells, collected before any cancer treatment. These TCRs come from a man aged 35 to 69 with stage III lung adenocarcinoma.

This clone occurred once. The CDR3: CASSFYSGTVSSYNSPLHF. CDR3 nucleotides: TGCGCCAGCAGTTTCTATTCCGGGACAGTAAGCTCCTATAATTCACCCCTCCACTTT. The chain links TRBV5-1 to TRBJ1-6, with 7 nucleotides matching TRBD1. The CDR3 extends over 19 amino acids. Germline assignment: CDR1 SGHRS and CDR2 YFSETQ. J was trimmed by 0 bases and V by 5 bases; bases with no gene match: 14.

The chain recombines TRBV7-3 with TRBJ1-1; 7 bases match TRBD1. CDR1 and CDR2 (germline): SGHTA, FQGTGA. The length of the CDR3 is 16 residues. V lost 0 bases and J lost 4; bases outside the gene matches: 8. The CDR3 loop is CASSLTRDSLATEAFF. The CDR3 bases are TGTGCCAGCAGCTTAACCAGGGACAGCTTGGCCACTGAAGCTTTCTTT.

Here the CDR3 DNA reads TGTGCCAGCAGCACCTCCGGGACCTACGAGCAGTACTTC. This translates into CASSTSGTYEQYF. The chain has TRBV13 and TRBJ2-7; possible D gene TRBD2, 5 bases. This CDR3 has 13 amino acids. V lost 5 bases to trimming and J lost 2 bases, with 10 bases between them. Germline CDR1 is PRHDT and CDR2 is FYEKMQ (reference sequence). Complete variable domain (other parts from reference TRBV13 and TRBJ2-7): AAGVIQSPRHLIKEKRETATLKCYPIPRHDTVYWYQQGPGQDPQFLISFYEKMQSDKGSIPDRFSAQQFSDYHSELNMSSLELGDSALYFCASSTSGTYEQYFGPGTRLTVT.

V usage is TRBV6-6 and J usage is TRBJ1-2; 7 bases are shared with TRBD1. Germline assignment: CDR1 MNHNY and CDR2 SVGAGI (reference sequence). The CDR3 has 14 residues. The junction had 12 bases not matched to a gene; V was cut back by 8 bases and J by 6 bases. CDR3 nucleotides: TGTGCCAGCTGGGGAGCGGACAGGAAGGATGGCTACACCTTC. It specifies CASWGADRKDGYTF.

The rearrangement joins TRBV25-1 to TRBJ1-2; D not certain. Trimming removed 4 bases at V and 3 bases at J, with 6 bases between. The CDR3 length is 12 residues. Germline V lookup: CDR1 MGHDK, CDR2 SYGVNS. CDR3 nucleotides: TGTGCCAGCAGTGCTTCAGACTATGGCTACACCTTC. This translates into CASSASDYGYTF.

This chain connects TRBV4-1 to TRBJ2-3; unclear D gene. Per germline, CDR1 MGHRA and CDR2 YSYEKL. The CDR3 loop spans 14 amino acids. Deletions cut 7 bases from V and 4 bases from J, with 15 bases between. CDR3 sequence reads: CASTLHTEADTQYF. The CDR3 nucleotides are TGCGCCAGCACCCTCCATACAGAAGCAGATACGCAGTATTTT.

The chain combines TRBV27 with TRBJ2-5; perhaps TRBD1 as D (5 bases). The CDR3 contains 15 residues. Germline lookup yields CDR1 MNHEY and CDR2 SMNVEV (reference sequence). V was pared by 0 bases and J by 1 base, with 9 bases between. The CDR3 is CASSLSGVGQETQYF. CDR3 nucleotides: TGTGCCAGCAGTTTATCAGGGGTTGGCCAAGAGACCCAGTACTTC.

This chain links TRBV2 with TRBJ2-5, with D perhaps matching TRBD1 or TRBD2 (5 bases each). Trimming cost V 6 bases and J 1 base, with 12 bases left between them. This CDR3 is 14 amino acids long. CDR1 SNHLY and CDR2 FYNNEI come from the germline V gene. The DNA for the CDR3 is TGTGCCAGCAGCCCCACCGGGGCCCAAGAGACCCAGTACTTC. Protein sequence: CASSPTGAQETQYF.

The chain links TRBV19 to TRBJ1-2, with 8 nucleotides matching TRBD1. J was trimmed by 10 bases and V by 7 bases; bases with no gene match: 14. Germline V CDR1 and CDR2: LNHDA, SQIVND (reference sequence). This CDR3 has 14 residues. The CDR3 nucleotides are TGTGCCAGTACCTGGACAGGGAACGAGGCCTCCTACACCTTC. Amino acid sequence: CASTWTGNEASYTF. Together with reference TRBV19 and TRBJ1-2, the CDR3 gives the full variable domain: DGGITQSPKYLFRKEGQNVTLSCEQNLNHDAMYWYRQDPGQGLRLIYYSQIVNDFQKGDIAEGYSVSREKKESFPLTVTSAQKNPTAFYLCASTWTGNEASYTFGSGTRLTVV.

CDR3 in amino acids: CASDSSGANVLTF. CDR3 nucleotide sequence: TGTGCCTCCGACAGCTCTGGGGCCAACGTCCTGACTTTC. The V and J genes are TRBV2 and TRBJ2-6; TRBD1 might be the D (5 bases). Germline lookup yields CDR1 SNHLY and CDR2 FYNNEI. CDR3 length: 13 residues. With 11 bases removed from V and 0 bases from J, the gap between germline ends came to 8 bases.

This chain links TRBV9 with TRBJ2-2; D may be TRBD2 (7 bases). CDR1 is SGDLS, CDR2 YYNGEE, per germline. Trimming removed 4 bases from V and 5 bases from J, with 15 bases in between. CDR3 length equals 15 residues. The chain's CDR3 is CASSPGGVGTGELFF. Written as DNA, the CDR3 is TGTGCCAGCAGCCCGGGGGGCGTTGGGACCGGGGAGCTGTTTTTT.

The gene calls are TRBV2 and TRBJ1-5; D ambiguous. Trimming removed 8 bases from V and 3 bases from J, with 11 bases in between. Germline CDR1 and CDR2: SNHLY and FYNNEI. This CDR3 is built from 13 residues. The CDR3 bases are TGTGCCAGCGGGCCGGGCACCAATCAGCCCCAGCATTTT. Its protein is CASGPGTNQPQHF.

The genes are TRBV19 and TRBJ1-4; the match to TRBD1 covers 9 bases. Germline V lookup: CDR1 LNHDA, CDR2 SQIVND (reference sequence). Unmatched junction bases numbered 13, after V lost 9 bases and J lost 8 bases. The CDR3 runs 15 residues. The DNA of the CDR3 is TGTGCCAGCGGAAGGGTACAGGGGGCGGGCGAAAAACTGTTTTTT. The encoded protein is CASGRVQGAGEKLFF.

The chain combines TRBV7-9 with TRBJ1-5; D call uncertain. Germline CDR1 SEHNR, CDR2 FQNEAQ (reference sequence). The V end lost 5 bases, the J end lost 5 bases, and 10 bases lay between the germline ends. CDR3 length: 13 amino acids. CDR3 in DNA: TGTGCCAGCAGCCAGGACCGAGATCAGCCCCAGCATTTT. The encoded protein is CASSQDRDQPQHF.

This rearrangement joins TRBV30 to TRBJ1-1; 8 positions agree with TRBD1. The CDR3 is 14 amino acids. From germline, CDR1 is GTSNPN and CDR2 SVGIG (reference sequence). The ends lost 2 bases at V and 1 base at J; junction bases unmatched: 3. CDR3 coding DNA: TGTGCCTGGAGTCGACAGGGGCCGAACACTGAAGCTTTCTTT. This gives the protein CAWSRQGPNTEAFF. Drawing the rest from reference TRBV30 and TRBJ1-1, the complete variable domain is SQTIHQWPATLVQPVGSPLSLECTVEGTSNPNLYWYRQAAGRGLQLLFYSVGIGQISSEVPQNLSASRPQDRQFILSSKKLLLSDSGFYLCAWSRQGPNTEAFFGQGTRLTVV.

The chain joins TRBV19 to TRBJ2-3; 12 positions agree with TRBD2. V trimming: 4 bases; J trimming: 0 bases; junction bases outside the gene matches: 8. CDR3 length: 18 amino acids. Germline assignment: CDR1 LNHDA and CDR2 SQIVND (reference sequence). The CDR3 loop is CASSKALAGGLSTDTQYF. The DNA of the CDR3 is TGTGCCAGTAGTAAAGCACTAGCGGGGGGCCTCAGCACAGATACGCAGTATTTT.

The chain joins TRBV9 to TRBJ1-1; the D is unclear. The V end lost 0 bases, the J end lost 1 base, and 4 bases lay between the germline ends. This CDR3 region has 13 residues. Germline CDR1 and CDR2: SGDLS and YYNGEE. In nucleotides, the CDR3 is TGTGCCAGCAGCGTAGCTGGGAACACTGAAGCTTTCTTT. This codes for CASSVAGNTEAFF.

The J gene is TRBJ2-7, the V gene TRBV5-1, with D perhaps TRBD1 (6 bases). Germline V gene sequence: CDR1 SGHRS, CDR2 YFSETQ. The germline V and J ends were trimmed by 2 bases and 1 base, with 10 bases remaining between them. The CDR3 is made up of 14 amino acids. CDR3 sequence (DNA): TGCGCCAGCAGCTTTACGACAGGTTCCTACGAGCAGTACTTC. It codes for CASSFTTGSYEQYF.

J is TRBJ2-7 and V is TRBV7-6; 8 bases match TRBD2. Germline CDR1 reads SGHVS; CDR2 reads FNYEAQ. This CDR3 has 15 amino acids. V was clipped by 4 bases and J by 0 bases; unmatched bases: 5. The chain's CDR3 is CASSSAREGSYEQYF. The CDR3 coding sequence is TGTGCCAGCAGCTCGGCCCGGGAGGGCTCCTACGAGCAGTACTTC.

The chain combines TRBV29-1 with TRBJ2-2, with TRBD2 matching 13 bases. The germline V gene has CDR1 SQVTM and CDR2 ANQGSEA. The CDR3 contains 17 residues. Germline trimming cut 4 bases from V and 7 bases from J; bases unmatched to any gene: 12. CDR3 nucleotide sequence: TGCAGCGTTGGCTCCTGGCCCACTAGCGGGGGGGGCGGGGAGCTGTTTTTT. This translates into CSVGSWPTSGGGGELFF.

The rearrangement uses TRBV14 and TRBJ2-5, with D hard to call. CDR3 length: 15 residues. In germline, CDR1 is SGHDN, CDR2 FVKESK. The V and J ends lost 3 bases and 2 bases respectively, with 13 bases between them. CDR3 nucleotide sequence: TGTGCCAGCAGCCAGCGGCTTATCCGGCAAGAGACCCAGTACTTC. Protein: CASSQRLIRQETQYF.

The chain employs TRBV9 and TRBJ2-2, with D maybe TRBD1 (5 bases). Germline CDR1 and CDR2: SGDLS and YYNGEE. Trimming shortened V by 0 bases and J by 2 bases, and 14 bases separated the two germline ends. The CDR3 has 17 amino acids. CDR3 DNA: TGTGCCAGCAGCGTAGGGGGATACAGGAGCAACACCGGGGAGCTGTTTTTT. This codes for CASSVGGYRSNTGELFF.